These 20 T cell receptor beta chains came from one sample sequenced in a study of T cells expressing NK-cell markers. TCRdb re-called the 5' RACE reads, yielding one record per CDR3 amino acid sequence without DNA. This table holds some 440,000 distinct CDR3 sequences. Specimen: blood T cells: a sorted CD56 or NKG2C T cell subset, CD4+ or CD8+ T cells, or bulk PBMC T cells (not recorded which). Receptors originate from a woman aged 45-59 years in good health.

The chain combines TRBV29-1 with TRBJ2-2. Germline loops: CDR1 SQVTM, CDR2 ANQGSEA. This CDR3 contains 11 residues. CDR3 amino acids: CSVRPGGELFF.

This chain links TRBV6-1 with TRBJ2-1; TCRdb's D gene call, TRBD2, goes unchecked for lack of DNA. The germline CDR1 and CDR2 sequences are MNHNS and SASEGT. The CDR3 has 14 residues. The CDR3 region is CASSGLTRRDEQFF.

The CDR3 loop is CASSPDPPGEQYF. The genes are TRBV6-1 and TRBJ2-7; TCRdb's assignment of TRBD1 cannot be checked, as there is no DNA. Germline assignment: CDR1 MNHNS and CDR2 SASEGT. The CDR3 contains 13 residues.

This rearrangement joins TRBV24-1 to TRBJ2-3; TCRdb gives TRBD2 as the D gene, but with no DNA this cannot be confirmed. Germline V gene data show CDR1 as KGHDR and CDR2 as SFDVKD. The CDR3 sequence is 19 residues long. The CDR3 here is CATSDLKGLAGRKTDTQYF.

The rearrangement links TRBV20-1 to TRBJ2-1; TCRdb lists TRBD1, though no DNA is available to test this call. Germline CDR1 and CDR2: DFQATT and SNEGSKA (reference sequence). The CDR3 loop spans 12 amino acids. The CDR3 reads CSAPGEGHEQFF.

The chain is built from TRBV20-1 and TRBJ1-6. Germline V gene sequence: CDR1 DFQATT, CDR2 SNEGSKA (reference sequence). The CDR3 is 14 amino acids. The CDR3 is CSARVTDGDSPLHF.

This rearrangement joins TRBV4-1 to TRBJ2-6; checking the TCRdb D call of TRBD1 is not possible without DNA. Germline V CDR1 and CDR2: MGHRA, YSYEKL. This CDR3 comprises 18 residues. The CDR3 protein is CASSQDGTGGTGANVLTF.

The chain uses TRBV25-1 and TRBJ2-7. This CDR3 comprises 14 residues. Per the germline V gene, CDR1 is MGHDK and CDR2 is SYGVNS. CDR3 sequence: CASSEDGFPYEQYF.

The chain couples TRBV2 to TRBJ1-4. The germline V gene has CDR1 SNHLY and CDR2 FYNNEI. The CDR3 has 14 amino acids. The chain's CDR3 is CASRDWFRDEKLFF.

The chain couples TRBV5-1 to TRBJ2-5. The CDR3 contains 15 residues. Looked up from germline, CDR1 is SGHRS and CDR2 is YFSETQ. The CDR3 sequence is CASSLLSSRQETQYF. The full variable domain, in which reference TRBV5-1 and TRBJ2-5 provide the parts outside the CDR3, is KAGVTQTPRYLIKTRGQQVTLSCSPISGHRSVSWYQQTPGQGLQFLFEYFSETQRNKGNFPGRFSGRQFSNSRSEMNVSTLELGDSALYLCASSLLSSRQETQYFGPGTRLLVL.

This chain uses TRBV20-1 with TRBJ2-1; lacking DNA, the TRBD1 call made by TCRdb goes unchecked. This CDR3 comprises 15 residues. Germline CDR1 reads DFQATT; CDR2 reads SNEGSKA (reference sequence). CDR3 sequence: CSAIGGSGIYNEQFF.

The chain employs TRBV29-1 and TRBJ2-1; TCRdb reports TRBD1, a call that lacks DNA to check it against. The CDR3 totals 17 residues. CDR1 is SQVTM and CDR2 is ANQGSEA in the germline V gene. CDR3 sequence reads: CSVEAQGLGRSYNEQFF.

The J gene is TRBJ2-5, the V gene TRBV7-9. This CDR3 has 16 amino acids. Germline V CDR1 and CDR2: SEHNR, FQNEAQ (reference sequence). CDR3 sequence: CASSSTVQRVQETQYF.

The rearrangement links TRBV7-9 to TRBJ2-7. CDR3 length: 15 amino acids. Germline lookup yields CDR1 SEHNR and CDR2 FQNEAQ (reference sequence). CDR3 amino acids: CASRFDDGPPYEQYF.

The chain carries TRBV24-1 and TRBJ2-7; TCRdb picks TRBD1, but there is no DNA to check that call. Germline V gives CDR1 KGHDR, CDR2 SFDVKD. There are 13 residues in the CDR3. The chain's CDR3 is CATSEPGDYEQYF.

The chain has TRBV11-2 and TRBJ1-2; TCRdb names TRBD1, which stays unverified in the absence of DNA. The V gene's germline CDR1 is SGHAT and CDR2 FQNNGV. The length of the CDR3 is 15 residues. The CDR3 region is CASSLASRTGKGYTF.

J is TRBJ1-4 and V is TRBV4-1; the TCRdb D gene call, TRBD1, has no DNA to confirm it. CDR3 size: 16 residues. The V gene's germline CDR1 is MGHRA and CDR2 YSYEKL. The CDR3 region is CASSQGVARGGEKLFF.

This chain joins TRBV6-5 and TRBJ2-3. In germline, CDR1 is MNHEY, CDR2 SVGAGI. The CDR3 loop spans 15 amino acids. The CDR3 reads CASSLKGASTDTQYF.

This rearrangement joins TRBV4-2 to TRBJ2-1; TCRdb calls TRBD1, which cannot be checked without DNA. Germline CDR1 reads LGHNA; CDR2 reads YNFKEQ. There are 12 residues in the CDR3. CDR3 in amino acids: CASSQEQGFRFF.

The chain is built from TRBV7-9 and TRBJ2-5; TCRdb's D gene call, TRBD2, goes unchecked for lack of DNA. Germline assignment: CDR1 SEHNR and CDR2 FQNEAQ (reference sequence). This CDR3 has 14 residues. CDR3 protein: CASSDPSVSQTQYF. The complete variable domain, with remaining parts taken from reference TRBV7-9 and TRBJ2-5, reads DTGVSQNPRHKITKRGQNVTFRCDPISEHNRLYWYRQTLGQGPEFLTYFQNEAQLEKSRLLSDRFSAERPKGSFSTLEIQRTEQGDSAMYLCASSDPSVSQTQYFGPGTRLLVL.